This note documents a single T cell receptor (beta chain) sequence. Libraries were prepared by immunoSEQ multiplex PCR; TCRdb keeps only in-frame clonotypes and omits some of them. This sample has 79,000 or so clones, with about 88% found just once. The data derive from a study of T cell changes during pregnancy in multiple sclerosis. This CDR3 comprises 12 residues. Germline assignment: CDR1 SGHAT and CDR2 FQDESV (reference sequence). V lost 2 bases and J 9 bases, leaving 10 bases between the germline ends. The rearrangement joins TRBV11-1 to TRBJ1-2, with D uncertain. Specimen: peripheral blood, collected before pregnancy. The clonotype originates from a female donor with multiple sclerosis, enrolled in a pregnancy study. In DNA form, the CDR3 reads TGTGCCAGCAGCTTAACCACAGAGAGCTACACCTTC. Its protein is CASSLTTESYTF.